Following are 4 T cell receptor beta chains from one sample sequenced in a study of blood T cell repertoires in COVID-19. Using immunoSEQ multiplex PCR, the repertoire was profiled, and TCRdb retains in-frame clones only, with some absent. The table includes 90,000 to 100,000 clones, 80% to 85% detected once. The sequencing sample was made of peripheral blood. The receptors shown here come from a man between 60 and 75 years old with acute or convalescent COVID-19.

The chain employs TRBV24-1 and TRBJ1-2; D might be TRBD1 (6 bases). The CDR3 spans 15 residues. Germline loops: CDR1 KGHDR, CDR2 SFDVKD. V shed 3 bases and J shed 8 bases, with 18 bases lying between them. Written as DNA, the CDR3 is TGTGCCACCAGTGATCCTAGACAGGATGGAGAGGGCTACACCTTC. The encoded protein is CATSDPRQDGEGYTF.

This clone was counted a few times. This rearrangement joins TRBV10-1 to TRBJ1-3, with TRBD1 as a possible D gene (6 bases). Trimming cost V 7 bases and J 0 bases, with 7 bases left between them. The CDR3 has 13 residues. Germline V gene lookup returns CDR1 WNHNN and CDR2 SYGVQD (reference sequence). The CDR3 region has the DNA TGCGCCAGCACGGACAGCTCTGGAAACACCATATATTTT. Residues: CASTDSSGNTIYF.

The chain has TRBV18 and TRBJ1-1; TRBD1 matches 9 bases. The CDR3 extends over 12 amino acids. Germline V gene lookup returns CDR1 KGHSH and CDR2 LQKENI. V gave up 8 bases and J gave up 4 bases; unmatched junction bases: 2. CDR3 DNA: TGTGCCAGCGGACAGGGGACCACTGAAGCTTTCTTT. Translated: CASGQGTTEAFF.

This clone was seen more than once but under ten times. The chain uses TRBV9 and TRBJ2-5; perhaps TRBD1 as D (6 bases). V shed 0 bases and J shed 5 bases, with 14 bases lying between them. The CDR3 contains 15 residues. Germline CDR1 reads SGDLS; CDR2 reads YYNGEE. The DNA for the CDR3 is TGTGCCAGCAGCGTAGGGGGGCGTTTCGAGGAGACCCAGTACTTC. This sequence encodes CASSVGGRFEETQYF.